The 20 T cell receptor beta chains given below trace back to one sample, sequenced in a study of cytomegalovirus exposure and HLA in healthy donors. The PCR had 60 Vbeta and 13 Jbeta primers. The protocol was immunoSEQ multiplex PCR, while the TCRdb copy is restricted to in-frame clones and leaves out a portion. The sample contains under 300,000 clones, roughly four fifths of which appear only once. Sequencing used PBMCs. These receptor sequences come from a woman between 40 and 50 years old in good health and CMV-seropositive.

This clone was recorded once. The rearrangement links TRBV30 to TRBJ2-1; D uncertain. V was pared by 2 bases and J by 9 bases, with 8 bases between. Germline values: CDR1 GTSNPN, CDR2 SVGIG (reference sequence). This CDR3 region has 11 residues. CDR3 DNA: TGTGCCTGGAGTAGCTTACTTGAGCAGTTCTTC. Amino acid sequence: CAWSSLLEQFF.

This chain connects TRBV30 to TRBJ2-7, with a weak D call TRBD1 (5 bases). V gave up 2 bases and J gave up 2 bases, with 13 bases separating them. CDR1 is GTSNPN, CDR2 SVGIG, per germline (reference sequence). The CDR3 contains 14 residues. The CDR3 sequence: CAWSRAGRTYEQYF. The CDR3 DNA follows: TGTGCCTGGAGTAGGGCAGGGCGGACCTACGAGCAGTACTTC.

The rearrangement links TRBV9 to TRBJ2-1, with TRBD2 as a possible D gene (6 bases). This CDR3 is 16 amino acids long. V shed 0 bases and J shed 3 bases, with 13 bases lying between them. CDR1 and CDR2 (germline): SGDLS, YYNGEE. Written as DNA, the CDR3 is TGTGCCAGCAGCGTAGGTATGCTAGCGCTCTACAATGAGCAGTTCTTC. Amino acids: CASSVGMLALYNEQFF. The whole variable domain, remainder taken from reference TRBV9 and TRBJ2-1, is DSGVTQTPKHLITATGQRVTLRCSPRSGDLSVYWYQQSLDQGLQFLIQYYNGEERAKGNILERFSAQQFPDLHSELNLSSLELGDSALYFCASSVGMLALYNEQFFGPGTRLTVL.

This clone was detected once. CDR3 region: CASSGARGLEAFF. CDR3 bases: TGTGCCAGCAGTGGGGCTAGGGGGCTAGAAGCTTTCTTT. The chain has TRBV6-5 and TRBJ1-1, with 7 bases matching TRBD1. CDR1 MNHEY and CDR2 SVGAGI come from the germline V gene. Losses at the gene ends were 5 bases for V and 8 bases for J; bases not matched to a gene: 8. The CDR3 covers 13 residues.

The V and J genes are TRBV27 and TRBJ1-3; 7 nucleotides line up with TRBD1. The CDR3 consists of 15 residues. Per germline, CDR1 MNHEY and CDR2 SMNVEV (reference sequence). V lost 6 bases, J lost 2 bases, and 7 bases stayed unmatched. CDR3 bases: TGTGCCAGCAGACTGACAGGGTCCGCTGGAAACACCATATATTTT. Its translation is CASRLTGSAGNTIYF.

This clone was seen just once. The V and J genes are TRBV5-1 and TRBJ2-3; tentatively, D is TRBD1 (6 bases). This CDR3 is built from 16 residues. Looked up from germline, CDR1 is SGHRS and CDR2 is YFSETQ. Trimming removed 5 bases at V and 0 bases at J, with 16 bases between. The CDR3 protein is CASSRELRGSTDTQYF. Written as DNA, the CDR3 is TGCGCCAGCAGTCGTGAACTCAGGGGAAGCACAGATACGCAGTATTTT.

This clone was seen only a few times. J is TRBJ2-1 and V is TRBV29-1, with 11 bases lining up with TRBD2. The CDR3 is 15 amino acids. J was trimmed by 9 bases and V by 6 bases; bases with no gene match: 13. Germline V gene data show CDR1 as SQVTM and CDR2 as ANQGSEA. CDR3 residues: CSVPGGSGGGTEQFF. The CDR3 DNA sequence: TGCAGCGTCCCCGGGGGTAGCGGGGGGGGGACTGAGCAGTTCTTC.

This clone was recorded only once. The V and J genes are TRBV29-1 and TRBJ1-2; TRBD1 agrees at 9 bases. The length of the CDR3 is 15 residues. J gave up 0 bases and V 0 bases, and 2 bases lay outside the gene matches. CDR1 and CDR2 (germline): SQVTM, ANQGSEA. The CDR3 nucleotides are TGCAGCGTTGAAGAGGACAGGGGTGCTAACTATGGCTACACCTTC. Translating gives CSVEEDRGANYGYTF.

The chain has TRBV23-1 and TRBJ2-1; TRBD2 matches at 11 bases. TRBV23-1 is marked as an open reading frame, function uncertain. The J segment lost 0 bases and the V segment lost 3 bases, leaving 16 bases of the junction unmatched. CDR3 size: 21 residues. The CDR3 spells CASSHPGRLAGGSSSYNEQFF. The CDR3 DNA reads TGCGCCAGCAGTCACCCCGGTCGGCTAGCGGGAGGTTCGAGCTCCTACAATGAGCAGTTCTTC.

This clone was seen a single time. This sequence joins TRBV18 and TRBJ1-5, with TRBD1 identical over 9 bases. V lost 0 bases, J lost 3 bases, and 3 bases stayed unmatched. Germline-derived CDR1 and CDR2 are KGHSH and LQKENI. The CDR3 runs 16 residues. CDR3 nucleotide sequence: TGTGCCAGCTCACCACCGGGACAGGGTTTCAATCAGCCCCAGCATTTT. It translates to CASSPPGQGFNQPQHF.

The chain's CDR3 is CASSLDPGLAGFYEQYF. The DNA of the CDR3 is TGTGCCAGCAGCTTAGACCCGGGACTAGCGGGGTTCTACGAGCAGTACTTC. The chain links TRBV5-4 to TRBJ2-5, with 13 bases matching TRBD2. The closer fit of TRBJ2-7 to the DNA end suggests the J call may be wrong. CDR3 length: 17 amino acids. In germline, CDR1 is SGHNT, CDR2 YYREEE (reference sequence).

This clone was counted only a few times. The chain joins TRBV5-1 to TRBJ1-1, with D possibly matching TRBD1 (6 bases). V lost 4 bases and J lost 4, with 14 bases in between. The germline V gene encodes CDR1 SGHRS and CDR2 YFSETQ. The CDR3 has 14 amino acids. The CDR3 DNA follows: TGCGCCAGCAGCCCTACAGGGCAAGGCACTGAAGCTTTCTTT. Translation gives CASSPTGQGTEAFF.

The V call is TRBV5-1, the J call TRBJ2-4, with D tentatively TRBD1 (6 bases). Germline V gives CDR1 SGHRS, CDR2 YFSETQ. The CDR3 runs to 15 residues. Trimming removed 4 bases at V and 0 bases at J, with 11 bases between. The CDR3 spells CASSPTTGAKNIQYF. CDR3 DNA: TGCGCCAGCAGCCCGACGACAGGAGCCAAAAACATTCAGTACTTC.

The rearrangement joins TRBV19 to TRBJ1-1, with 7 positions matching TRBD1. Germline loops: CDR1 LNHDA, CDR2 SQIVND (reference sequence). Trimming took 4 bases from V and 4 from J; bases not matched to a gene: 6. There are 14 residues in the CDR3. The DNA for the CDR3 is TGTGCCAGTAGTACGGACAGGAGGGGCACTGAAGCTTTCTTT. Translation: CASSTDRRGTEAFF.

The chain combines TRBV30 with TRBJ2-1, with 10 bases lining up with TRBD1. The CDR3 covers 17 residues. J gave up 1 base and V 3 bases, and 9 bases lay outside the gene matches. Germline lookup yields CDR1 GTSNPN and CDR2 SVGIG (reference sequence). The CDR3, as DNA: TGTGCCTGGAGGGACGGTCGGGGACAGGGGTCCTACAATGAGCAGTTCTTC. Translation gives CAWRDGRGQGSYNEQFF. Using reference TRBV30 and TRBJ2-1 for the parts outside the CDR3, the full variable domain is SQTIHQWPATLVQPVGSPLSLECTVEGTSNPNLYWYRQAAGRGLQLLFYSVGIGQISSEVPQNLSASRPQDRQFILSSKKLLLSDSGFYLCAWRDGRGQGSYNEQFFGPGTRLTVL.

Concerning this clone itself: Relative to the germline gene, one junction end is altered; a read error may explain this. The rearrangement uses TRBV15 and TRBJ2-4, with D maybe TRBD2 (6 bases). Looked up from germline, CDR1 is LNHNV and CDR2 is YYDKDF (reference sequence). The CDR3 covers 17 residues. CDR3 nucleotide sequence: TGTGCCACCAGCAGAGGGGGGGAGATCGGAGCCAAAAACAGTCAGTACTTC. The encoded protein is CATSRGGEIGAKNSQYF. Full variable domain (rest looked up from reference TRBV15 and TRBJ2-4): DAMVIQNPRYQVTQFGKPVTLSCSQTLNHNVMYWYQQKSSQAPKLLFHYYDKDFNNEADTPDNFQSRRPNTSFCFLDIRSPGLGDTAMYLCATSRGGEIGAKNSQYFGAGTRLSVL.

V usage is TRBV29-1 and J usage is TRBJ1-4; D perhaps matches TRBD1 (6 bases). The ends were cut back, 8 bases at V and 8 bases at J, with 21 bases in the middle. Germline V gene data show CDR1 as SQVTM and CDR2 as ANQGSEA. This CDR3 contains 14 residues. DNA for the CDR3: TGCAGCCTGAAAGCCCAGGGGAGAGGGGAAAAACTGTTTTTT. It codes for CSLKAQGRGEKLFF. Drawing the rest from reference TRBV29-1 and TRBJ1-4, the complete variable domain is SAVISQKPSRDICQRGTSLTIQCQVDSQVTMMFWYRQQPGQSLTLIATANQGSEATYESGFVIDKFPISRPNLTFSTLTVSNMSPEDSSIYLCSLKAQGRGEKLFFGSGTQLSVL.

The chain joins TRBV19 to TRBJ2-2; 7 bases agree with TRBD2. The CDR3 has 12 amino acids. Per the germline V gene, CDR1 is LNHDA and CDR2 is SQIVND (reference sequence). The junction had 3 bases not matched to a gene; V was cut back by 6 bases and J by 8 bases. CDR3 coding DNA: TGTGCCAGTAGCAGGGAGGGGGGGGAGCTGTTTTTT. The encoded protein is CASSREGGELFF.

The rearrangement uses TRBV5-4 and TRBJ2-1; a weak D match, TRBD2 (5 bases). The CDR3 contains 14 residues. Trimming removed 4 bases at V and 1 base at J, with 9 bases between. From germline, CDR1 is SGHNT and CDR2 YYREEE (reference sequence). CDR3 sequence reads: CASSGEKSYNEQFF. CDR3 sequence (DNA): TGTGCCAGCAGCGGGGAGAAGTCCTACAATGAGCAGTTCTTC.

This chain links TRBV13 with TRBJ1-1; perhaps TRBD1 as D (6 bases). Trimming took off 4 bases at V and 5 bases at J, with 8 bases between the two ends. This CDR3 has 12 residues. CDR1 and CDR2 (germline): PRHDT, FYEKMQ (reference sequence). The CDR3 DNA reads as TGTGCCAGCAGCTGGCAGGGGACTGAAGCTTTCTTT. Amino acid sequence: CASSWQGTEAFF. The variable domain in full, completed from reference TRBV13 and TRBJ1-1, reads AAGVIQSPRHLIKEKRETATLKCYPIPRHDTVYWYQQGPGQDPQFLISFYEKMQSDKGSIPDRFSAQQFSDYHSELNMSSLELGDSALYFCASSWQGTEAFFGQGTRLTVV.